The rows below give T cell receptor beta chains drawn from one sample of a study of naive and memory T cell subsets. TCRdb reprocessed the UMI-ligation and nested PCR reads via MiXCR and lists one record per CDR3 protein. The repertoire holds several thousand distinct CDR3 sequences, with roughly 5% as singletons. Material for sequencing was effector memory CD8+ T cells from blood. The origin of the receptors is a human donor in good health. Both conserved end residues are part of each CDR3. Each record gives: V gene, clone size, D gene, J gene, CDR3 protein, CDR3 DNA. D genes are given only for firm matches. For some rows the clone size is stated as once, few or many, or as a class when expanded; others skip it.

v_gene: TRBV4-1; abundance: many; d_gene: TRBD1; j_gene: TRBJ2-7; CDR3aa: CASSQYHRTGGVYEQYF; CDR3nt: TGCGCCAGCAGCCAATATCATCGGACAGGGGGGGTATACGAGCAGTACTTC
v_gene: TRBV21-1; abundance: many; d_gene: .; j_gene: TRBJ2-2; CDR3aa: CARGSHPDSLGDTGELFF; CDR3nt: TGTGCCAGGGGCTCCCACCCGGACAGCCTGGGGGACACCGGGGAGCTGTTTTTT
v_gene: TRBV20-1; abundance: medium-sized; d_gene: TRBD2; j_gene: TRBJ2-2; CDR3aa: CSARELAEEIGELFF; CDR3nt: TGCAGTGCTAGAGAACTAGCGGAAGAGATCGGGGAGCTGTTTTTT
v_gene: TRBV6-6; abundance: medium-sized; d_gene: .; j_gene: TRBJ2-1; CDR3aa: CASIWSVTNYNEQFF; CDR3nt: TGTGCCAGCATCTGGTCAGTGACCAACTACAATGAGCAGTTCTTC
v_gene: TRBV10-1; abundance: many; d_gene: .; j_gene: TRBJ2-1; CDR3aa: CASSEDDRNEQFF; CDR3nt: TGCGCCAGCAGTGAGGACGACAGAAATGAGCAGTTCTTC
v_gene: TRBV6-2/TRBV6-3; abundance: many; d_gene: .; j_gene: TRBJ2-7; CDR3aa: CASSYTYEQYF; CDR3nt: TGTGCCAGCAGCTATACCTACGAGCAGTACTTC
v_gene: TRBV6-2/TRBV6-3; abundance: many; d_gene: TRBD2; j_gene: TRBJ2-3; CDR3aa: CASSPGGDTDTQYF; CDR3nt: TGTGCCAGCAGTCCGGGGGGTGACACAGATACGCAGTATTTT
v_gene: TRBV3-1; abundance: many; d_gene: .; j_gene: TRBJ2-1; CDR3aa: CASSQGESSYNEQFF; CDR3nt: TGTGCCAGCAGCCAGGGCGAATCATCCTACAATGAGCAGTTCTTC
v_gene: TRBV6-1; abundance: medium-sized; d_gene: TRBD2; j_gene: TRBJ2-2; CDR3aa: CASRLAGDTGELFF; CDR3nt: TGTGCCAGCAGACTAGCGGGAGACACCGGGGAGCTGTTTTTT
v_gene: TRBV27; abundance: medium-sized; d_gene: TRBD2; j_gene: TRBJ2-7; CDR3aa: CASSLGGTSSYEQYF; CDR3nt: TGTGCCAGCAGTTTGGGGGGGACTAGCTCCTACGAGCAGTACTTC
v_gene: TRBV21-1; abundance: few; d_gene: .; j_gene: TRBJ2-5; CDR3aa: CASSYPRTSGRQETQYF; CDR3nt: TGTGCCAGCAGCTATCCACGGACTAGCGGGCGCCAAGAGACCCAGTACTTC
v_gene: TRBV19; abundance: few; d_gene: .; j_gene: TRBJ1-1; CDR3aa: CASRIASRDTEAFF; CDR3nt: TGTGCCAGTAGAATAGCCTCCAGGGACACTGAAGCTTTCTTT
v_gene: TRBV5-6; abundance: .; d_gene: .; j_gene: TRBJ1-3; CDR3aa: CASSLWTGRGNTIYF; CDR3nt: TGTGCCAGCAGCTTGTGGACGGGACGTGGAAACACCATATATTTT
v_gene: TRBV20-1; abundance: many; d_gene: .; j_gene: TRBJ2-5; CDR3aa: CSASRGEERETQYF; CDR3nt: TGCAGTGCTAGCAGGGGAGAGGAGAGGGAGACCCAGTACTTC
v_gene: TRBV14; abundance: few; d_gene: TRBD2; j_gene: TRBJ2-7; CDR3aa: CASSQTSEPYEQYF; CDR3nt: TGTGCCAGCAGCCAGACTAGCGAACCCTACGAGCAGTACTTC
v_gene: TRBV4-1; abundance: many; d_gene: .; j_gene: TRBJ2-6; CDR3aa: CASSQDEGTGANVLTF; CDR3nt: TGCGCCAGCAGCCAAGATGAGGGGACTGGGGCCAACGTCCTGACTTTC
v_gene: TRBV4-2; abundance: many; d_gene: TRBD2; j_gene: TRBJ2-3; CDR3aa: CASSQQPLAGADTQYF; CDR3nt: TGTGCCAGCAGCCAACAGCCCCTAGCGGGAGCGGATACGCAGTATTTT
v_gene: TRBV11-2; abundance: .; d_gene: .; j_gene: TRBJ2-7; CDR3aa: CASSLGGQGSTYEQYF; CDR3nt: TGTGCCAGCAGCTTAGGAGGGCAGGGGAGCACCTACGAGCAGTACTTC
v_gene: TRBV14; abundance: many; d_gene: TRBD1; j_gene: TRBJ2-7; CDR3aa: CASSPRWGQGVYKQYF; CDR3nt: TGTGCCAGCAGCCCCCGTTGGGGACAGGGGGTTTATAAGCAGTACTTC
v_gene: TRBV28; abundance: .; d_gene: TRBD2; j_gene: TRBJ2-1; CDR3aa: CASSLVTSGYNEQFF; CDR3nt: TGTGCCAGCAGTTTGGTAACTAGCGGGTACAATGAGCAGTTCTTC
v_gene: TRBV7-9; abundance: many; d_gene: .; j_gene: TRBJ1-1; CDR3aa: CASSSEVRTKAEAFF; CDR3nt: TGTGCCAGCAGCTCGGAGGTTCGAACAAAGGCTGAAGCTTTCTTT
v_gene: TRBV18; abundance: many; d_gene: .; j_gene: TRBJ2-3; CDR3aa: CASSPTSSADTQYF; CDR3nt: TGTGCCAGCTCACCGACGTCCTCGGCAGATACGCAGTATTTT
v_gene: TRBV12-3/TRBV12-4; abundance: medium-sized; d_gene: TRBD2; j_gene: TRBJ2-3; CDR3aa: CASSNLGGTLAGGPWSTDTQYF; CDR3nt: TGTGCCAGCTCCAACCTAGGAGGGACACTAGCGGGAGGGCCTTGGAGCACAGATACGCAGTATTTT
v_gene: TRBV4-1; abundance: large; d_gene: .; j_gene: TRBJ2-3; CDR3aa: CASSHGGGGTDTQYF; CDR3nt: TGCGCCAGCAGCCATGGCGGGGGCGGGACAGATACGCAGTATTTT
v_gene: TRBV14; abundance: .; d_gene: .; j_gene: TRBJ2-7; CDR3aa: CASTASTSYEQYF; CDR3nt: TGTGCCAGCACGGCCAGTACCTCCTACGAGCAGTACTTC
v_gene: TRBV11-2; abundance: few; d_gene: .; j_gene: TRBJ1-2; CDR3aa: CASSFDTTGVYGYTF; CDR3nt: TGTGCCAGCAGCTTTGACACGACGGGGGTCTATGGCTACACCTTC
v_gene: TRBV20-1; abundance: .; d_gene: .; j_gene: TRBJ2-7; CDR3aa: CSARVGSYEQYF; CDR3nt: TGCAGTGCTAGAGTAGGGTCCTACGAGCAGTACTTC